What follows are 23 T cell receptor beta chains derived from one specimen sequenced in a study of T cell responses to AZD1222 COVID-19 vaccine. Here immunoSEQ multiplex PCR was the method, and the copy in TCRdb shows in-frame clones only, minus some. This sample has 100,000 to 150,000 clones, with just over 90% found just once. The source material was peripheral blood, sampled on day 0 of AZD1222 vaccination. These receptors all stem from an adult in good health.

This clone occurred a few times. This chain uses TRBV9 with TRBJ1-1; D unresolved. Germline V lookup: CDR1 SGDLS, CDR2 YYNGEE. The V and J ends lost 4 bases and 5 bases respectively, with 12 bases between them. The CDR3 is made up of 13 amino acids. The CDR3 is CASSPGSRTEAFF. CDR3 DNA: TGTGCCAGCAGCCCCGGGAGTCGGACTGAAGCTTTCTTT. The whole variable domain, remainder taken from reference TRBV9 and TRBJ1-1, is DSGVTQTPKHLITATGQRVTLRCSPRSGDLSVYWYQQSLDQGLQFLIQYYNGEERAKGNILERFSAQQFPDLHSELNLSSLELGDSALYFCASSPGSRTEAFFGQGTRLTVV.

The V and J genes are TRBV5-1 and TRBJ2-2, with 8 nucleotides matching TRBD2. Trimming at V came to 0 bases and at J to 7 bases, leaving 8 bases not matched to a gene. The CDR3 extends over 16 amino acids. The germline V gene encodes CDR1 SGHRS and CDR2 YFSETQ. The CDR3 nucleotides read TGCGCCAGCAGCTTGGAGGTAGCGGGAAACGGCGGGGAGCTGTTTTTT. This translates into CASSLEVAGNGGELFF. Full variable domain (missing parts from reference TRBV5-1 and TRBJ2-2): KAGVTQTPRYLIKTRGQQVTLSCSPISGHRSVSWYQQTPGQGLQFLFEYFSETQRNKGNFPGRFSGRQFSNSRSEMNVSTLELGDSALYLCASSLEVAGNGGELFFGEGSRLTVL.

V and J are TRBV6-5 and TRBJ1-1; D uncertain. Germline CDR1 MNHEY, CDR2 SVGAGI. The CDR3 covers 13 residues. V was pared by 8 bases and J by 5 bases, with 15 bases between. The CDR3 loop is CASGPSGRTEAFF. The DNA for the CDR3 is TGTGCCAGCGGACCTTCAGGCAGGACTGAAGCTTTCTTT.

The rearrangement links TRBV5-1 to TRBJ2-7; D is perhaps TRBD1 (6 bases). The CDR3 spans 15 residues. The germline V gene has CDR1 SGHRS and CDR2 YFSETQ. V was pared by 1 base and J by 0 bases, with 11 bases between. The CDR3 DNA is TGCGCCAGCAGCTTGTTTGAACAGGGCTCCTACGAGCAGTACTTC. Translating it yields CASSLFEQGSYEQYF.

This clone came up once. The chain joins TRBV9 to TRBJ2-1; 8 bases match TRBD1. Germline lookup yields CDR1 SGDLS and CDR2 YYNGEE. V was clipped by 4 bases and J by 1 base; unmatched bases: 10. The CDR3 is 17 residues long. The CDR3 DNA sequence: TGTGCCAGCAGCACTGGGACAGGATTGGGGTCCTACAATGAGCAGTTCTTC. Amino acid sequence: CASSTGTGLGSYNEQFF.

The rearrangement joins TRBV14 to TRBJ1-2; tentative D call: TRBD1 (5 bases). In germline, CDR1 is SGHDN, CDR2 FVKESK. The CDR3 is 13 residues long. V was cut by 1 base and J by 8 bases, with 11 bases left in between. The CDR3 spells CASSQVRGDGYTF. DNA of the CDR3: TGTGCCAGCAGCCAAGTTCGGGGGGACGGCTACACCTTC.

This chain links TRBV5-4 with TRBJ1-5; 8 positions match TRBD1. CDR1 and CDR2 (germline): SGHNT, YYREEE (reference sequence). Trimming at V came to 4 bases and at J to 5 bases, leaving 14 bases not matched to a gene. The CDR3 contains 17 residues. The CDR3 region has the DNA TGTGCCAGCAGCCCCTCTCCCGGACAGGGAGGGGATCAGCCCCAGCATTTT. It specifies CASSPSPGQGGDQPQHF.

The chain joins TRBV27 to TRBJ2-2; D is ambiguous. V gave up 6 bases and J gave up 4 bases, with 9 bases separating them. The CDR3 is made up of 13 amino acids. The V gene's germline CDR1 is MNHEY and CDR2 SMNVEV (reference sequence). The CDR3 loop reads CASSPLGTGELFF. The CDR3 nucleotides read TGTGCCAGCAGCCCCCTGGGCACCGGGGAGCTGTTTTTT.

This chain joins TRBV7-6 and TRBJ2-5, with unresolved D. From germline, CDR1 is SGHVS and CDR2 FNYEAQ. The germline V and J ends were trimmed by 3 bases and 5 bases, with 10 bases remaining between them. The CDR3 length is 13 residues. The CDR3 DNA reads TGTGCCAGCAGCTTCTCCTCGGGCGAGACCCAGTACTTC. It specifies CASSFSSGETQYF.

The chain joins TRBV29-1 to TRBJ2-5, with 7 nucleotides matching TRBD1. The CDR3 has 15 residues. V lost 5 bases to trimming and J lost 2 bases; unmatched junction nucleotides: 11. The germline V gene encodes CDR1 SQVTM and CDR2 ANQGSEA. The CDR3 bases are TGCAGCGTTACTCCGGGACAGACCCTACAAGAGACCCAGTACTTC. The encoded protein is CSVTPGQTLQETQYF.

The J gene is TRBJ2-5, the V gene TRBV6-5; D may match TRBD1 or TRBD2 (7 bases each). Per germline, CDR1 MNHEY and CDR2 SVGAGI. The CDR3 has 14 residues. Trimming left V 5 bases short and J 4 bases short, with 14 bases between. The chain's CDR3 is CASSNRGGGETQYF. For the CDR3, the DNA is TGTGCCAGCAGTAACAGGGGAGGGGGAGAGACCCAGTACTTC.

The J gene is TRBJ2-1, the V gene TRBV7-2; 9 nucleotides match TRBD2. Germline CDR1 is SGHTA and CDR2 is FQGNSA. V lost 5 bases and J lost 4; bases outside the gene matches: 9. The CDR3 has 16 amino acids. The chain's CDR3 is CASSPQGAGGYNEQFF. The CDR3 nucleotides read TGTGCCAGCAGCCCGCAAGGGGCGGGAGGGTACAATGAGCAGTTCTTC.

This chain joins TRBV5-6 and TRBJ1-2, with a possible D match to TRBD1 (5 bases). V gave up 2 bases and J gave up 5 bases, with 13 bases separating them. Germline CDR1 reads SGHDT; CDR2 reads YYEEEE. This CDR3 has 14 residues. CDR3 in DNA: TGTGCCAGCAGCTTTTGGGGCGAAGGATATGGCTACACCTTC. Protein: CASSFWGEGYGYTF.

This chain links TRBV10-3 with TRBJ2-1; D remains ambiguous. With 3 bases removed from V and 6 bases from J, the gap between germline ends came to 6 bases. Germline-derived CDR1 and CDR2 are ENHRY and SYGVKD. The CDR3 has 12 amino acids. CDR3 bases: TGTGCCATCAGTGACGGAAGCAATGAGCAGTTCTTC. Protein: CAISDGSNEQFF.

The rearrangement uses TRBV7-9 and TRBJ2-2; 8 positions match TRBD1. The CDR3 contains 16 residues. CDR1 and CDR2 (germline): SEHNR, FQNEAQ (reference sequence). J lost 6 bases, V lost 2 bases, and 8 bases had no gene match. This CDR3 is CASSLQGANYAGELFF. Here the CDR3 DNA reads TGTGCCAGCAGCTTACAGGGGGCAAATTACGCCGGGGAGCTGTTTTTT.

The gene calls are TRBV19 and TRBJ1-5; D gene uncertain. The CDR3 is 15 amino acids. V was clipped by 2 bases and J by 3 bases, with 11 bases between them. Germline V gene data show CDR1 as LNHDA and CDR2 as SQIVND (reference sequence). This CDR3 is CASSIIGQFNQPQHF. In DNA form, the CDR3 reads TGTGCCAGTAGTATAATAGGGCAGTTCAATCAGCCCCAGCATTTT.

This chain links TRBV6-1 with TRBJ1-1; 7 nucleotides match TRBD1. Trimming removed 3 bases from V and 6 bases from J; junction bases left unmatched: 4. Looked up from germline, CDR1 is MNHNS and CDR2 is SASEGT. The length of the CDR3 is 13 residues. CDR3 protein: CASSETGRAEAFF. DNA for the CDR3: TGTGCCAGCAGTGAGACAGGGAGAGCTGAAGCTTTCTTT.

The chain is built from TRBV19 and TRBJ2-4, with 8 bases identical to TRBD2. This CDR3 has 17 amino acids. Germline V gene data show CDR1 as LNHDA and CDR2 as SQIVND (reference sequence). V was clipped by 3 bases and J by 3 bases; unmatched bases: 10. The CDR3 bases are TGTGCCAGTAGTATGCGCGGGGGGAGGGCGGACAAAAACATTCAGTACTTC. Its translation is CASSMRGGRADKNIQYF.

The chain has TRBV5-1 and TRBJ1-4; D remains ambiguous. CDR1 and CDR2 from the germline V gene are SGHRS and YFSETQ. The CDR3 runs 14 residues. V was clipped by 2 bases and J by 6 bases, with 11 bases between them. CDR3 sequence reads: CASSLGSGDEKLFF. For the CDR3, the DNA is TGCGCCAGCAGCTTAGGGTCGGGTGATGAAAAACTGTTTTTT.

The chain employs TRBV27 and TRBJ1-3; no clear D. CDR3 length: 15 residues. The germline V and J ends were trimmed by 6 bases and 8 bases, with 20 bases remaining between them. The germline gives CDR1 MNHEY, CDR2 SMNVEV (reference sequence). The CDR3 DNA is TGTGCCAGCAGCCCCTACAGAAATCCCTTGGACACCATATATTTT. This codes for CASSPYRNPLDTIYF.

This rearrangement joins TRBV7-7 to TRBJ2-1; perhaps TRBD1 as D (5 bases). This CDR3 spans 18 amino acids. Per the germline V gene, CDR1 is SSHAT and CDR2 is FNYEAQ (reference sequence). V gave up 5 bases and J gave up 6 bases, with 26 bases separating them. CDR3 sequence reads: CASSPNLRSTKRGNEQFF. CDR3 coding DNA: TGTGCCAGCAGCCCCAACCTGAGGTCAACCAAAAGGGGCAATGAGCAGTTCTTC.

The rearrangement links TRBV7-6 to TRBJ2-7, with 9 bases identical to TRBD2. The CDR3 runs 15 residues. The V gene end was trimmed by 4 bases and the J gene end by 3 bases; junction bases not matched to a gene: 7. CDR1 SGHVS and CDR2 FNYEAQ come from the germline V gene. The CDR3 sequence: CASSSETSGYYEQYF. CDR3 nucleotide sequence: TGTGCCAGCAGCTCTGAGACTAGCGGATACTACGAGCAGTACTTC.

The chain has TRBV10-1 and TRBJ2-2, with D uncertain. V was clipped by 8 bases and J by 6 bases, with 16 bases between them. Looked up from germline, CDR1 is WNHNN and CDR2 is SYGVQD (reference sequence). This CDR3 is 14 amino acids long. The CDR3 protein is CASRSQWQSGELFF. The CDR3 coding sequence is TGCGCCAGCCGCTCGCAATGGCAATCCGGGGAGCTGTTTTTT.